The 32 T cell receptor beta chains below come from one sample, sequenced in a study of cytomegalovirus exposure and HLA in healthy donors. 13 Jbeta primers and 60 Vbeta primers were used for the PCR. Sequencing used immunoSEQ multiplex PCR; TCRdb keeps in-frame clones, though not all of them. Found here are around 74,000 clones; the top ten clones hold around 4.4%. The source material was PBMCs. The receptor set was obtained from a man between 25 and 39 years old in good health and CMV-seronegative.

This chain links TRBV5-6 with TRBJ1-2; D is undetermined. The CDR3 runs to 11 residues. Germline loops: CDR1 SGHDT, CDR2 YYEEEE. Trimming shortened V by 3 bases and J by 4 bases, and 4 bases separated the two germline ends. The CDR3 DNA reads TGTGCCAGCAGCTACGGCTATGGCTACACCTTC. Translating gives CASSYGYGYTF.

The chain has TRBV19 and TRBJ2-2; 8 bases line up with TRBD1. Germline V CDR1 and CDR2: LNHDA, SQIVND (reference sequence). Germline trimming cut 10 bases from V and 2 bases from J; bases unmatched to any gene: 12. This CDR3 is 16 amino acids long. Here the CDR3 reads CATRPRDRSNTGELFF. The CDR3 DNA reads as TGTGCCACCAGGCCCCGGGACAGGTCCAACACCGGGGAGCTGTTTTTT.

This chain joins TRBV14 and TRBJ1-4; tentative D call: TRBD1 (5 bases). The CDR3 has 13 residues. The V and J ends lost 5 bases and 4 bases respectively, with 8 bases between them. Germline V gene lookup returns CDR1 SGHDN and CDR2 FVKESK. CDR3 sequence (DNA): TGTGCCAGCAGCAGGGGTCTTAATGAAAAACTGTTTTTT. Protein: CASSRGLNEKLFF. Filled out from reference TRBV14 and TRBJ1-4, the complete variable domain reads EAGVTQFPSHSVIEKGQTVTLRCDPISGHDNLYWYRRVMGKEIKFLLHFVKESKQDESGMPNNRFLAERTGGTYSTLKVQPAELEDSGVYFCASSRGLNEKLFFGSGTQLSVL.

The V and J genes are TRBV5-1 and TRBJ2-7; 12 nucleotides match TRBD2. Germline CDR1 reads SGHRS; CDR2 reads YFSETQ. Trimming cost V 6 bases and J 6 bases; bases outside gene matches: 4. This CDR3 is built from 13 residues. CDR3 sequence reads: CASKPSGRAEQYF. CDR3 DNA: TGCGCCAGCAAGCCTAGCGGGAGGGCCGAGCAGTACTTC.

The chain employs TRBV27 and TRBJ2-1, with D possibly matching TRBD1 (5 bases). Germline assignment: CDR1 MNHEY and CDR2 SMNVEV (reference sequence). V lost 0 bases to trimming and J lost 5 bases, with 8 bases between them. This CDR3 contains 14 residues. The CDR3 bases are TGTGCCAGCAGTTTATCGACAGCTAACAATGAGCAGTTCTTC. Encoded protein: CASSLSTANNEQFF.

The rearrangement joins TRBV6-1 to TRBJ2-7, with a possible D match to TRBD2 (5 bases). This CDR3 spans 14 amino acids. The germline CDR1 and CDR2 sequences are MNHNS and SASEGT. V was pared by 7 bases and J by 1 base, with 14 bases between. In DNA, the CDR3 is TGTGCCAGCATCCCGACGTGGAGGTCCTACGAGCAGTACTTC. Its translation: CASIPTWRSYEQYF.

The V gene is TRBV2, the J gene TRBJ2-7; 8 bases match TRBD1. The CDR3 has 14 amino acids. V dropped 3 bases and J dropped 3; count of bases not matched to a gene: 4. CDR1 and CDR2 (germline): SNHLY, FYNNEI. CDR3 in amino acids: CASSEGQVIYEQYF. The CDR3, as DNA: TGTGCCAGCAGTGAGGGACAGGTGATCTACGAGCAGTACTTC.

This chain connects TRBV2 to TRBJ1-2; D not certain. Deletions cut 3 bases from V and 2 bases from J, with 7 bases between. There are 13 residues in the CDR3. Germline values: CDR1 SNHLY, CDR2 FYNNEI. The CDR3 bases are TGTGCCAGCAGTGATACCGGGAACTATGGCTACACCTTC. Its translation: CASSDTGNYGYTF.

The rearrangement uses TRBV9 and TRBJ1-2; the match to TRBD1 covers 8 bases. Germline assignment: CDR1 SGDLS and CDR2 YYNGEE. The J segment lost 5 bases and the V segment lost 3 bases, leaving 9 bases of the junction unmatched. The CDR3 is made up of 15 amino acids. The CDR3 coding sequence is TGTGCCAGCAGCGCGCAGGGGGCAGGGAGGTATGGCTACACCTTC. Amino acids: CASSAQGAGRYGYTF.

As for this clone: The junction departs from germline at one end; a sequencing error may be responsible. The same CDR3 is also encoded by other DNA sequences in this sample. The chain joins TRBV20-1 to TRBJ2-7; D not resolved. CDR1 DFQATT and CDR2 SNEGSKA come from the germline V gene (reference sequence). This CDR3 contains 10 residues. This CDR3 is CSAGSYEQYF. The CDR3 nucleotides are TGCAGCGCCGGGTCATACGAGCAATACTTC.

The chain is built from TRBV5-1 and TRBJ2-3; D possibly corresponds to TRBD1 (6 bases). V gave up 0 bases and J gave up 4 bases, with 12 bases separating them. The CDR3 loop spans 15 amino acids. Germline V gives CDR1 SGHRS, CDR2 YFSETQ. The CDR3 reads CASSLGTGKSDTQYF. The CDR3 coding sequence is TGCGCCAGCAGCTTGGGCACAGGGAAGTCAGATACGCAGTATTTT.

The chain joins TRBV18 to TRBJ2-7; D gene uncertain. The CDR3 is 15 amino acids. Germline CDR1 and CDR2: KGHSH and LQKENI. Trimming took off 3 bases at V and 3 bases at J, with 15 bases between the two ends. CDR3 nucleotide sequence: TGTGCCAGCTCACCTGCCAACAGCCTGGGCTACGAGCAGTACTTC. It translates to CASSPANSLGYEQYF.

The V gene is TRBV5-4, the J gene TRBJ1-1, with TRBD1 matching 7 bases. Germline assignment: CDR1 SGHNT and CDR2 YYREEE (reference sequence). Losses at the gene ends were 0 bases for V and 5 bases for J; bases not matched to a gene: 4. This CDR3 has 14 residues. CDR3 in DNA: TGTGCCAGCAGCTTGGAAGGGGGCAGGACTGAAGCTTTCTTT. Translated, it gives CASSLEGGRTEAFF.

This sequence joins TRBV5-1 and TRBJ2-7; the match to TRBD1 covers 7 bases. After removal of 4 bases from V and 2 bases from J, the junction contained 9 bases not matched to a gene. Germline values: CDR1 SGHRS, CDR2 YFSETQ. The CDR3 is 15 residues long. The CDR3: CASSTGQALTYEQYF. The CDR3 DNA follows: TGCGCCAGCAGCACAGGACAGGCCTTAACCTACGAGCAGTACTTC.

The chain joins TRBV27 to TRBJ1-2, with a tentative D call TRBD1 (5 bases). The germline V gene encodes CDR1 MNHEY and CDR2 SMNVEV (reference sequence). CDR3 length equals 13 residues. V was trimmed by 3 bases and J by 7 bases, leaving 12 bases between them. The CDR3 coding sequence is TGTGCCAGCAGTTTTTGGGCGGGGGGTGGCTACACCTTC. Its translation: CASSFWAGGGYTF.

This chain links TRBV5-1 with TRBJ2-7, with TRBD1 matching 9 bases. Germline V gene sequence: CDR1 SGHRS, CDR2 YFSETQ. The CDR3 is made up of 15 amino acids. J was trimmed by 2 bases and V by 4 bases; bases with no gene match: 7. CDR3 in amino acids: CASSPQQGATYEQYF. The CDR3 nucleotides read TGCGCCAGCAGCCCGCAACAGGGGGCCACCTACGAGCAGTACTTC. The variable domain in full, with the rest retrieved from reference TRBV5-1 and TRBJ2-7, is KAGVTQTPRYLIKTRGQQVTLSCSPISGHRSVSWYQQTPGQGLQFLFEYFSETQRNKGNFPGRFSGRQFSNSRSEMNVSTLELGDSALYLCASSPQQGATYEQYFGPGTRLTVT.

The CDR3 protein is CATSRGLDGGNEKLFF. The DNA for the CDR3 is TGTGCCACCAGCCGAGGACTCGACGGGGGTAATGAAAAACTGTTTTTT. This chain connects TRBV15 to TRBJ1-4; D possibly corresponds to TRBD1 (5 bases). Germline V gene data show CDR1 as LNHNV and CDR2 as YYDKDF (reference sequence). The CDR3 runs 16 residues. V lost 5 bases and J lost 4, with 17 bases in between.

The CDR3 DNA reads TGCGCCAGCAGCTTGGCCGTTAGCGGCAAAGGAACCGGGGAGCTGTTTTTT. The encoded protein is CASSLAVSGKGTGELFF. The rearrangement joins TRBV5-1 to TRBJ2-2; D might be TRBD2 (6 bases). The germline CDR1 and CDR2 sequences are SGHRS and YFSETQ. Trimming stripped 0 bases from V and 5 bases from J, with 17 bases between. The CDR3 sequence is 17 residues long.

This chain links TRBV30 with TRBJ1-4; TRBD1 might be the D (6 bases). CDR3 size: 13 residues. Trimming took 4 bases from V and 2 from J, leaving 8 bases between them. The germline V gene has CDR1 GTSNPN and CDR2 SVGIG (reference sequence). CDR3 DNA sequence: TGTGCCTGGAACAGGGCCACTAATGAAAAACTGTTTTTT. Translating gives CAWNRATNEKLFF. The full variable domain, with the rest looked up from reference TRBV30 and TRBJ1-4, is SQTIHQWPATLVQPVGSPLSLECTVEGTSNPNLYWYRQAAGRGLQLLFYSVGIGQISSEVPQNLSASRPQDRQFILSSKKLLLSDSGFYLCAWNRATNEKLFFGSGTQLSVL.

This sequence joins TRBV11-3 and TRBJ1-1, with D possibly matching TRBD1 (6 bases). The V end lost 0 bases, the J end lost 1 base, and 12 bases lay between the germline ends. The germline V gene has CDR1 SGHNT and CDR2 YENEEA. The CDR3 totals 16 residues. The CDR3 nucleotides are TGTGCCAGCAGCTTAGATGGGGAGGGACAGAACACTGAAGCTTTCTTT. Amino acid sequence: CASSLDGEGQNTEAFF.

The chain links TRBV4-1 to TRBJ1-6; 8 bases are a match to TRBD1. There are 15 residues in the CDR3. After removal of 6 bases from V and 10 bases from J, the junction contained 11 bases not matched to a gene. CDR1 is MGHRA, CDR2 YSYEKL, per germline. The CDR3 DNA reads TGCGCCAGCAGACGAACAGGGGGACCCAACTCACCCCTCCACTTT. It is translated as CASRRTGGPNSPLHF.

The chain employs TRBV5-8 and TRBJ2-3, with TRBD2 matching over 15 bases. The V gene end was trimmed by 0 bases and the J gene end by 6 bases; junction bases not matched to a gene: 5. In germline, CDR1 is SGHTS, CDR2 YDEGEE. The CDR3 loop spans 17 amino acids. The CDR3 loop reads CASSLEGLAGGWDTQYF. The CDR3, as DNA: TGTGCCAGCAGCTTGGAAGGACTAGCGGGAGGGTGGGATACGCAGTATTTT.

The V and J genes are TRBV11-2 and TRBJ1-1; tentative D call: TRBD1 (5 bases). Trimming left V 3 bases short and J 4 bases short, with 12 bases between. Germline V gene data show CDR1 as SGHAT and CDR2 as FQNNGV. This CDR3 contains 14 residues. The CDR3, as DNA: TGTGCCAGCAGCTTCTTTATGGGGGGCACTGAAGCTTTCTTT. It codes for CASSFFMGGTEAFF.

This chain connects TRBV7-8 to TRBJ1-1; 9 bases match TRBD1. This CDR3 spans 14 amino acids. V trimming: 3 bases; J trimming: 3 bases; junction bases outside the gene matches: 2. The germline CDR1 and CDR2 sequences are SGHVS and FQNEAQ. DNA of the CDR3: TGTGCCAGCAGCTTGGGGACAGGGTACACTGAAGCTTTCTTT. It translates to CASSLGTGYTEAFF. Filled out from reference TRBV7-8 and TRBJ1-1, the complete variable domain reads GAGVSQSPRYKVAKRGQDVALRCDPISGHVSLFWYQQALGQGPEFLTYFQNEAQLDKSGLPSDRFFAERPEGSVSTLKIQRTQQEDSAVYLCASSLGTGYTEAFFGQGTRLTVV.

The chain's CDR3 is CASSLPGETQYF. CDR3 sequence (DNA): TGTGCCAGCAGCTTGCCAGGGGAGACCCAGTACTTC. The chain has TRBV5-6 and TRBJ2-5, with D possibly TRBD1 on 5 matching bases. V was clipped by 1 base and J by 5 bases, with 6 bases between them. Looked up from germline, CDR1 is SGHDT and CDR2 is YYEEEE. The CDR3 runs 12 residues.

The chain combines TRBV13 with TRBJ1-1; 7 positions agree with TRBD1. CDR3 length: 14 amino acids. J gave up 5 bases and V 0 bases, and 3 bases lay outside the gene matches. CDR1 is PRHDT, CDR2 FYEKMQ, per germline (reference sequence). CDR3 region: CASSLGQGLTEAFF. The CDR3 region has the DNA TGTGCCAGCAGCTTAGGACAGGGGCTTACTGAAGCTTTCTTT. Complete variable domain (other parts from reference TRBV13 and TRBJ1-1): AAGVIQSPRHLIKEKRETATLKCYPIPRHDTVYWYQQGPGQDPQFLISFYEKMQSDKGSIPDRFSAQQFSDYHSELNMSSLELGDSALYFCASSLGQGLTEAFFGQGTRLTVV.

CDR3 sequence (DNA): TGTGCCAGCAGTTACTCGGGAGGGAATAAGCAGTACTTC. Translation gives CASSYSGGNKQYF. The chain carries TRBV6-5 and TRBJ2-7; 7 bases line up with TRBD2. V was clipped by 0 bases and J by 8 bases; unmatched bases: 4. The CDR3 extends over 13 amino acids. Germline values: CDR1 MNHEY, CDR2 SVGAGI.

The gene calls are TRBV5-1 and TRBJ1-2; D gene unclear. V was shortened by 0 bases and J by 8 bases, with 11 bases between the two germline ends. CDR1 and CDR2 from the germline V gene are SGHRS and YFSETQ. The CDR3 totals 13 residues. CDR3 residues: CASSLAIAMGYTF. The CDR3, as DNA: TGCGCCAGCAGCTTGGCTATCGCTATGGGCTACACCTTC.

For the CDR3, the DNA is TGTGCCAGCAGCTTGGGTGTATCTGGGGCCAACGTCCTGACTTTC. Translation gives CASSLGVSGANVLTF. The chain uses TRBV5-6 and TRBJ2-6; no firm D call. Between the trimmed V and J ends, which lost 0 bases and 1 base, there was a span of 5 bases. CDR1 and CDR2 from the germline V gene are SGHDT and YYEEEE. The CDR3 is made up of 15 amino acids.

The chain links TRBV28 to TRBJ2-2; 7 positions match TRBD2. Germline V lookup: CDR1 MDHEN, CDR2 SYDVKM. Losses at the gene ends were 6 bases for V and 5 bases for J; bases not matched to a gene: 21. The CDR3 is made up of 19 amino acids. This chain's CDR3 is CASSPGLYFPRANTGELFF. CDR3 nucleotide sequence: TGTGCCAGCAGCCCGGGACTATACTTCCCCCGGGCCAATACCGGGGAGCTGTTTTTT.

The CDR3: CASSVGQRSTYEQYF. As DNA, the CDR3 is TGTGCCAGCAGCGTAGGCCAGCGGAGTACCTACGAGCAGTACTTC. J is TRBJ2-7 and V is TRBV9, with a possible D match to TRBD2 (5 bases). There are 15 residues in the CDR3. Germline V gene lookup returns CDR1 SGDLS and CDR2 YYNGEE. Trimming removed 0 bases at V and 2 bases at J, with 12 bases between.

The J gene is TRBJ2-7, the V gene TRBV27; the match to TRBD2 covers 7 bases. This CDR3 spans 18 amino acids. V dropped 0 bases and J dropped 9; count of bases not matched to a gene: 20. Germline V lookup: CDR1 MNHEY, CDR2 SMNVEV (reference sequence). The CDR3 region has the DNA TGTGCCAGCAGTTTATCGCCCCCGCTAGCGGAGGTACGAGTAAGGCAGTACTTC. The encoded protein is CASSLSPPLAEVRVRQYF.